This T cell receptor beta chain was recorded in a study of human T cells and chemical hapten exposure. Study details: While the approximately 23-week study was under way, patients received diphenylcyclopropenone on the scalp every week.

The germline V gene has CDR1 MDHEN and CDR2 SYDVKM. The CDR3 covers 11 residues. Deletions cut 5 bases from V and 2 bases from J, with 3 bases between. During construction of the library, unique molecular identifiers were attached to individual cDNA molecules for quantitative, reproducible TCR counting. TCRdb redid the calling of the RACE reads with MiXCR, one entry per CDR3 protein. The sample holds just under 60,000 distinct CDR3 sequences, around 12% seen once. Time point of the sample: patch test 3, about 24 weeks after DPC sensitization. As to treatment: therapeutic diphenylcyclopropenone sensitization with weekly scalp DPC. At patch-test visits, sampling came before the patch test. Each donor was an alopecia patient between 18 and 70 years of age who qualified for DPC.

The V gene is TRBV28, the J gene TRBJ1-2; no clear D gene. Sequencing used whole blood, obtained in connection with sensitization to the hapten diphenylcyclopropenone (DPC). The clonotype comes from a man between 25 and 39 years old with alopecia areata. Some clones in this sample may be carry-over from other donors' samples. The CDR3 loop is CASSSNYGYTF. The CDR3, as DNA: TGTGCCAGCAGTAGCAACTATGGCTACACCTTC.